Shown below are 32 T cell receptor beta chains from a single sample sequenced in a study of response to subunit inactivated influenza vaccine. TCRdb recomputed calls from the RT-PCR reads with MiXCR, one row per CDR3 protein. Of around 790,000 distinct CDR3 sequences in the sample, 21% were seen once. The specimen was PBMCs from blood, collected 5 to 6 days after vaccination. These receptors were obtained from a man aged 50-59 years who received an inactivated influenza vaccine.

This clonotype was counted between two and nine times. The CDR3 spells CASSLGIANEKLFF. The CDR3, as DNA: TGTGCCAGCAGCTTAGGAATTGCGAATGAAAAACTGTTTTTT. V is TRBV7-8 and J is TRBJ1-4; no reliable D call. Trimming took off 1 base at V and 5 bases at J, with 8 bases between the two ends. CDR1 and CDR2 from the germline V gene are SGHVS and FQNEAQ. CDR3 size: 14 residues.

This clonotype showed up just a few times. As DNA, the CDR3 is TGTGCCAGCAGCTTGGTACAGTACGGAGAGACCCAGTACTTC. This encodes CASSLVQYGETQYF. V is TRBV5-6 and J is TRBJ2-5; D ambiguous. The V end lost 0 bases, the J end lost 4 bases, and 10 bases lay between the germline ends. Germline CDR1 and CDR2: SGHDT and YYEEEE. The CDR3 extends over 14 amino acids.

Comments on this clonotype: One end of the junction varies from germline; a read error may be responsible. The chain joins TRBV12-3 or TRBV12-4 to TRBJ2-1; 8 nucleotides line up with TRBD2. The CDR3 extends over 19 amino acids. As DNA, the CDR3 is TGTACCAGCAGTTTTTCAGGGAACGGGAGGGCCGTGTTAAGCAATGAGCAGTTCTTC. Protein product: CTSSFSGNGRAVLSNEQFF.

This clonotype was seen more than once but under ten times. DNA of the CDR3: TGTGCCATCAGTGGGGGACAGCCTGGGGATAATTCACCCCTCCACTTT. It encodes CAISGGQPGDNSPLHF. The chain links TRBV10-3 to TRBJ1-6; TRBD1 aligns across 7 bases. With 4 bases clipped from V and 5 bases from J, the junction kept 8 bases outside the gene matches. The CDR3 has 16 amino acids. Germline CDR1 ENHRY, CDR2 SYGVKD.

This sequence joins TRBV2 and TRBJ2-1; D remains ambiguous. The V end lost 8 bases, the J end lost 3 bases, and 14 bases lay between the germline ends. This CDR3 has 14 residues. CDR1 is SNHLY and CDR2 is FYNNEI in the germline V gene. The CDR3 region has the DNA TGTGCCAGCTTACCAAGCTTCCTCTACAATGAGCAGTTCTTC. Its protein is CASLPSFLYNEQFF.

V gene TRBV20-1 combines with J gene TRBJ2-2; the D call may be TRBD1 or TRBD2 (5 bases each). Trimming cost V 1 base and J 0 bases, with 6 bases left between them. The length of the CDR3 is 14 residues. Germline loops: CDR1 DFQATT, CDR2 SNEGSKA (reference sequence). The CDR3 coding sequence is TGCAGTGCTAGAGGGGGGTCGAACACCGGGGAGCTGTTTTTT. It yields the protein CSARGGSNTGELFF.

The J gene is TRBJ1-2, the V gene TRBV28; weak D call: TRBD1 (6 bases). CDR1 and CDR2 from the germline V gene are MDHEN and SYDVKM. Trimming left V 7 bases short and J 4 bases short, with 13 bases between. This CDR3 region has 13 residues. CDR3 protein: CASTGQRLYGYTF. In DNA form, the CDR3 reads TGTGCCAGCACAGGACAGCGCCTCTATGGCTACACCTTC.

This clonotype was seen a few times. This chain links TRBV20-1 with TRBJ2-5, with D uncertain. V was shortened by 3 bases and J by 1 base, with 9 bases between the two germline ends. The CDR3 runs 13 residues. Germline CDR1 reads DFQATT; CDR2 reads SNEGSKA (reference sequence). DNA for the CDR3: TGCAGTGCTAGTCATGGTATCCAAGAGACCCAGTACTTC. It yields the protein CSASHGIQETQYF.

This clonotype was counted only a few times. The CDR3 DNA is TGCAGTGCCCAGAGAGAGTTGAACACTGAAGCTTTCTTT. Translation gives CSAQRELNTEAFF. The chain joins TRBV20-1 to TRBJ1-1; no clear D gene. Trimming shortened V by 6 bases and J by 0 bases, and 11 bases separated the two germline ends. Germline V gene data show CDR1 as DFQATT and CDR2 as SNEGSKA (reference sequence). CDR3 size: 13 residues.

This clonotype was counted between two and nine times. J is TRBJ2-2 and V is TRBV5-1, with 15 bases identical to TRBD2. With V trimmed by 5 bases and J by 5 bases, 10 bases remained unmatched. Germline V CDR1 and CDR2: SGHRS, YFSETQ. The CDR3 extends over 18 amino acids. CDR3 protein: CASRRTGLAGGVTGELFF. CDR3 bases: TGCGCCAGCAGGCGTACGGGACTAGCGGGAGGAGTTACCGGGGAGCTGTTTTTT.

This clonotype was recorded at least ten times. This sequence joins TRBV20-1 and TRBJ2-5; a possible D gene is TRBD2 (5 bases). Between the trimmed V and J ends, which lost 3 bases and 0 bases, there was a span of 17 bases. Germline V gene data show CDR1 as DFQATT and CDR2 as SNEGSKA (reference sequence). The CDR3 is 16 residues long. The CDR3 DNA reads TGCAGTGCTAGGGTCCCTCTAGCAGTGAACCAAGAGACCCAGTACTTC. Translating gives CSARVPLAVNQETQYF.

This clonotype came up a few times. The gene calls are TRBV10-3 and TRBJ2-5, with D unclear. Germline-derived CDR1 and CDR2 are ENHRY and SYGVKD. The CDR3 runs 13 residues. V was pared by 4 bases and J by 2 bases, with 8 bases between. CDR3 residues: CAISGQAQETQYF. The CDR3 DNA sequence: TGTGCCATCAGTGGGCAGGCACAAGAGACCCAGTACTTC.

The chain has TRBV7-6 and TRBJ2-1, with TRBD2 matching 10 bases. V lost 3 bases to trimming and J lost 10 bases; unmatched junction nucleotides: 15. The CDR3 has 17 amino acids. The germline CDR1 and CDR2 sequences are SGHVS and FNYEAQ. Written as DNA, the CDR3 is TGTGCCAGCAGCTTCCTCCCTGACCTAGCGGGGGAAAAGGAGCAGTTCTTC. Its translation is CASSFLPDLAGEKEQFF.

There are many counts of this clonotype. The chain uses TRBV29-1 and TRBJ2-7, with 7 bases identical to TRBD1. The ends lost 4 bases at V and 6 bases at J; junction bases unmatched: 15. CDR1 and CDR2 (germline): SQVTM, ANQGSEA. This CDR3 region has 15 residues. Here the CDR3 DNA reads TGCAGCGTTGCGTCAATAAGGGACAGAAGAGGCGAGCAGTACTTC. Translating it yields CSVASIRDRRGEQYF.

The chain has TRBV7-2 and TRBJ2-5, with 9 positions matching TRBD2. CDR1 and CDR2 (germline): SGHTA, FQGNSA. The CDR3 has 15 residues. Trimming removed 6 bases from V and 1 base from J; junction bases left unmatched: 6. The CDR3 DNA is TGTGCCAGCAGGTCGACTAGCGGACCCCAAGAGACCCAGTACTTC. Translated, it gives CASRSTSGPQETQYF.

The rearrangement joins TRBV27 to TRBJ2-1; TRBD2 agrees at 12 bases. The V and J ends lost 3 bases and 2 bases, in that order; junction bases with no gene match: 5. CDR1 and CDR2 (germline): MNHEY, SMNVEV (reference sequence). The CDR3 spans 17 residues. DNA for the CDR3: TGTGCCAGCAGTTTCCTTTGGACTAGCGGGACCTACAATGAGCAGTTCTTC. Translation: CASSFLWTSGTYNEQFF.

The rearrangement links TRBV4-3 to TRBJ2-2; D is undetermined. Germline assignment: CDR1 LGHNA and CDR2 YSLEER. The CDR3 is made up of 15 amino acids. The V and J ends lost 3 bases and 4 bases respectively, with 12 bases between them. CDR3 amino acids: CASSQSVGPTGELFF. The DNA for the CDR3 is TGCGCCAGCAGCCAGTCGGTGGGCCCCACCGGGGAGCTGTTTTTT.

This clonotype was seen only a few times. The DNA of the CDR3 is TGTGCCAGCAGCCAAGACGGAGGCGGACTAGCGGGAGGACCCAATGAGCAGTTCTTC. Amino acid sequence: CASSQDGGGLAGGPNEQFF. V gene TRBV14 combines with J gene TRBJ2-1, with 14 positions matching TRBD2. The CDR3 extends over 19 amino acids. J was trimmed by 6 bases and V by 0 bases; bases with no gene match: 10. The germline V gene encodes CDR1 SGHDN and CDR2 FVKESK.

V is TRBV7-2 and J is TRBJ2-3, with 8 bases aligning to TRBD2. CDR1 and CDR2 (germline): SGHTA, FQGNSA. With V trimmed by 0 bases and J by 1 base, 6 bases remained unmatched. The CDR3 contains 17 residues. CDR3 sequence: CASSLAAAGGRTDTQYF. The CDR3 DNA is TGTGCCAGCAGCTTAGCCGCTGCGGGGGGTCGCACAGATACGCAGTATTTT. The whole variable domain, remainder taken from reference TRBV7-2 and TRBJ2-3, is GAGVSQSPSNKVTEKGKDVELRCDPISGHTALYWYRQSLGQGLEFLIYFQGNSAPDKSGLPSDRFSAERTGGSVSTLTIQRTQQEDSAVYLCASSLAAAGGRTDTQYFGPGTRLTVL.

The chain joins TRBV7-2 to TRBJ2-2; D gene ambiguous. Germline V lookup: CDR1 SGHTA, CDR2 FQGNSA. V lost 1 base, J lost 7 bases, and 4 bases lay in between. The CDR3 has 12 amino acids. Here the CDR3 reads CASSLVIGELFF. The CDR3 DNA follows: TGTGCCAGCAGCTTAGTAATCGGGGAGCTGTTTTTT.

This clonotype has ten or more counts. This chain links TRBV12-3 or TRBV12-4 with TRBJ2-1; D gene ambiguous. This CDR3 region has 12 residues. Trimming removed 2 bases from V and 9 bases from J, with 8 bases in between. The CDR3 nucleotides are TGTGCCAGCAGTTTAACGGGCGGTGAGCAGTTCTTC. The encoded protein is CASSLTGGEQFF.

V and J are TRBV6-1 and TRBJ2-1, with 10 bases lining up with TRBD2. CDR3 length equals 15 residues. Germline V gene sequence: CDR1 MNHNS, CDR2 SASEGT. V lost 0 bases and J lost 7; bases outside the gene matches: 3. DNA for the CDR3: TGTGCCAGCAGTGAAGCGGGACTAGCGTCAAATGAGCAGTTCTTC. Amino acids: CASSEAGLASNEQFF.

In nucleotides, the CDR3 is TGTGCCAGCGTCGGTCACAATGAGCAGTTCTTC. Translated: CASVGHNEQFF. The chain couples TRBV18 to TRBJ2-1; no reliable D call. Germline V gene sequence: CDR1 KGHSH, CDR2 LQKENI. V lost 8 bases, J lost 5 bases, and 7 bases lay in between. CDR3 length equals 11 residues.

The rearrangement joins TRBV7-9 to TRBJ2-2, with TRBD1 identical over 7 bases. The length of the CDR3 is 14 residues. The V segment lost 9 bases and the J segment 4 bases; nucleotides outside the gene matches: 8. CDR1 and CDR2 from the germline V gene are SEHNR and FQNEAQ (reference sequence). CDR3 sequence (DNA): TGTGCCAGAATTAAGACAGGGTCCACCGGGGAGCTGTTTTTT. This translates into CARIKTGSTGELFF.

The V gene is TRBV12-3 or TRBV12-4, the J gene TRBJ1-1, with a possible D match to TRBD1 (6 bases). V was trimmed by 7 bases and J by 1 base, leaving 16 bases between them. The CDR3 is made up of 15 amino acids. CDR3 bases: TGTGCCAGCATCAAGACGGGACACCCGAACACTGAAGCTTTCTTT. Translation gives CASIKTGHPNTEAFF.

This clonotype has a handful of counts. The V call is TRBV28, the J call TRBJ2-3; D perhaps matches TRBD1 (6 bases). V was pared by 2 bases and J by 6 bases, with 18 bases between. This CDR3 has 16 residues. Germline lookup yields CDR1 MDHEN and CDR2 SYDVKM. The CDR3 coding sequence is TGTGCCAGCAGTTTAAACTGGGGACACATAAAGGATACGCAGTATTTT. It specifies CASSLNWGHIKDTQYF.

The chain joins TRBV7-2 to TRBJ1-1; D not resolved. Germline CDR1 reads SGHTA; CDR2 reads FQGNSA. Trimming took off 1 base at V and 9 bases at J, with 12 bases between the two ends. The CDR3 is 13 residues long. The CDR3 DNA is TGTGCCAGCAGCTTAGAGATGCACAGACAAGCTTTCTTT. Its protein product is CASSLEMHRQAFF.

J is TRBJ1-2 and V is TRBV7-9; 8 bases align to TRBD1. V lost 5 bases, J lost 2 bases, and 4 bases stayed unmatched. CDR1 is SEHNR, CDR2 FQNEAQ, per germline (reference sequence). The CDR3 runs 14 residues. The CDR3 protein is CASSPWDRNYGYTF. CDR3 DNA: TGTGCCAGCAGCCCTTGGGACAGGAACTATGGCTACACCTTC. The full variable domain, completed using reference TRBV7-9 and TRBJ1-2, is DTGVSQNPRHKITKRGQNVTFRCDPISEHNRLYWYRQTLGQGPEFLTYFQNEAQLEKSRLLSDRFSAERPKGSFSTLEIQRTEQGDSAMYLCASSPWDRNYGYTFGSGTRLTVV.

This clonotype was detected only a few times. The chain has TRBV10-3 and TRBJ2-5; D may be TRBD2 (5 bases). Trimming stripped 3 bases from V and 7 bases from J, with 9 bases between. The CDR3 runs to 12 residues. Germline V gives CDR1 ENHRY, CDR2 SYGVKD. CDR3 sequence: CAISDPAGTQYF. The CDR3 region has the DNA TGTGCCATCAGTGACCCGGCGGGGACCCAGTACTTC.

V gene TRBV7-4 combines with J gene TRBJ1-5, with D uncertain. In germline, CDR1 is SGHVT, CDR2 SQSDAQ. Trimming took off 8 bases at V and 0 bases at J, with 11 bases between the two ends. The CDR3 totals 14 residues. The CDR3 reads CASRGGDSNQPQHF. The CDR3 DNA reads TGTGCCAGCCGGGGTGGGGATAGCAATCAGCCCCAGCATTTT.

Comments on this clonotype: Likely a read error: the CDR3 ends without its conserved phenylalanine or tryptophan. J is TRBJ2-3 and V is TRBV7-2; D is unresolved. The CDR3 loop spans 15 amino acids. V shed 0 bases and J shed 3 bases, with 10 bases lying between them. Germline CDR1 and CDR2: SGHTA and FQGNSA. CDR3 protein: CASSLAQRQTDTQYS. The CDR3 DNA sequence: TGTGCCAGCAGCTTAGCGCAGAGGCAGACAGATACGCAGTATTCT.

There are a few counts of this clonotype. This sequence joins TRBV6-1 and TRBJ2-2; possible D gene TRBD1, 6 bases. The CDR3 sequence is 15 residues long. CDR1 and CDR2 (germline): MNHNS, SASEGT. The V end was cut by 6 bases, the J end by 0 bases, with 11 bases between. This chain's CDR3 is CASRDHRANTGELFF. The CDR3 DNA reads TGTGCCAGCAGGGACCACAGGGCGAACACCGGGGAGCTGTTTTTT.